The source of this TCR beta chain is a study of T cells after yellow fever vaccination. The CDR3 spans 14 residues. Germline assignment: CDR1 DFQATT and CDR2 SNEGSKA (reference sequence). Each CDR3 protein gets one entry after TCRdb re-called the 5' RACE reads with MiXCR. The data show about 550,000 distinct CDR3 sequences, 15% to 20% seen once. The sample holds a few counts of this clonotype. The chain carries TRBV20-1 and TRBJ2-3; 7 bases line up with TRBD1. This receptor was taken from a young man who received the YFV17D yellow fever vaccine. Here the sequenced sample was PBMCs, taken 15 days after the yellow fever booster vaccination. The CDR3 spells CSLLGQRYTDTQYF. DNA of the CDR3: TGCAGCCTGCTGGGACAGCGATACACAGATACGCAGTATTTT.